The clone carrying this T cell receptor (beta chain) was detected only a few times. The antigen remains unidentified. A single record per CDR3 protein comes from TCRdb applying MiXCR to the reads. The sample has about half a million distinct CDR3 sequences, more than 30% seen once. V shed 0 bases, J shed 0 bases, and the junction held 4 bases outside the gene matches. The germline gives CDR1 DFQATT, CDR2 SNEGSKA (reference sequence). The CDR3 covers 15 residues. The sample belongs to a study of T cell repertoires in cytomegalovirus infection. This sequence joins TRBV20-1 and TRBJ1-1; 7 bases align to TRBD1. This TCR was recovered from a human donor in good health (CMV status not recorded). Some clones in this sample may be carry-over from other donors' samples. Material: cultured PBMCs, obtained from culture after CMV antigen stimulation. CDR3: CSARDPRGMNTEAFF. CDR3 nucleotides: TGCAGTGCTAGAGACCCCAGGGGGATGAACACTGAAGCTTTCTTT.